The following is a T cell receptor (beta chain) sequence with its context. Its target is not known. V lost 1 base to trimming and J lost 2 bases, with 9 bases between them. Germline V gene sequence: CDR1 LNHNV, CDR2 YYDKDF (reference sequence). CDR3 size: 15 residues. The sample originates from a study of cytomegalovirus exposure and HLA in healthy donors. Study details: The Caucasian-associated ancestry cluster contained 81% of the approximately 400 genotyped donors.

The study, taken as a whole, reports: Among the CMV-associated chains, a few were confirmed in vitro as specific for CMV antigens.

Whereas donors were nominally healthy upon sampling, unrecorded immune exposures were probable. Researchers ran the PCR with 60 Vbeta and 13 Jbeta primers. Assay: immunoSEQ multiplex PCR; the TCRdb copy retains only in-frame clones and omits some. Of some 200,000 clones listed, around 70% are singletons. This sequence was found in a man aged 40-49 years in good health and CMV-seropositive. Input material: PBMCs. This chain joins TRBV15 and TRBJ1-3; D perhaps matches TRBD1 (5 bases). The CDR3 nucleotides are TGTGCCACCAGCAGAGTGGGGGGAACTGGAAACACCATATATTTT. Its protein product is CATSRVGGTGNTIYF.